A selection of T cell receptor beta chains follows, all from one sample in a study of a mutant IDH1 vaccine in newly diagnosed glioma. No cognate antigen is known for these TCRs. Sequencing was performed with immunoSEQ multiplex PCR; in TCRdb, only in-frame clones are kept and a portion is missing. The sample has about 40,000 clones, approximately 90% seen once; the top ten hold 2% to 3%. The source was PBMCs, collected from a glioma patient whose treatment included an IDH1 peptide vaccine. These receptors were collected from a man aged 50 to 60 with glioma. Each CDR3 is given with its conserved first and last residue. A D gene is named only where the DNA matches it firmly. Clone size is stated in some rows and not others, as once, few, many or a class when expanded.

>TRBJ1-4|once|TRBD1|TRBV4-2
TGTGCCAGCAGCCATCTACAGGGGGAACATGAAAAACTGTTTTTT
CASSHLQGEHEKLFF
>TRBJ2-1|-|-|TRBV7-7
TGTGCTAGCAGCTTAGCTCACCCCTACAATGAGCAGTTCTTC
CASSLAHPYNEQFF
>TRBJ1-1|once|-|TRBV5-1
TGCGCCAGCAGCTATCAATGGGGAGGGTATAATGAAGCTTTCTTT
CASSYQWGGYNEAFF
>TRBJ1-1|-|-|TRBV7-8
TGTGCCAGCAGCTTACGATCCGGGCCCACTGAAGCTTTCTTT
CASSLRSGPTEAFF
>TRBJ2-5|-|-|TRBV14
TGTGCCAGCAGCCAAGATATATACGGCCCACAAGAGACCCAGTACTTC
CASSQDIYGPQETQYF
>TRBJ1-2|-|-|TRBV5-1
TGCGCCAGCAGCTTGGCTAAATACCTACTAGCTAACTATGGCTACACCTTC
CASSLAKYLLANYGYTF
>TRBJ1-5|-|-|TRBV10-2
TGCGCCAGCAGCGTTCAGGGAGGAAGTCAGCCCCAGCATTTT
CASSVQGGSQPQHF
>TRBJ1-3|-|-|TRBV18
TGTGCCAGCTCACCTAGGGACCCCGGGCGAACTGGAAACACCATATATTTT
CASSPRDPGRTGNTIYF
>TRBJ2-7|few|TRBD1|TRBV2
TGTGCCAGCAGTGAGCAGGGACAGGGGGTTTTTTTC
CASSEQGQGVFF
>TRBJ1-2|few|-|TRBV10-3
TGTGCCATCAGTGAATTAGGCAGATGGTACACCTTC
CAISELGRWYTF
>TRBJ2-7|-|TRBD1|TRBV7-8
TGTGCCAGCAGCTCCGAGACAGGGTCCTACGAGCAGTACTTC
CASSSETGSYEQYF
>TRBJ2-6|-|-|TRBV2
TGTGCCAGCGTGGAGGGAACTCTGGGGGCCAACGTCCTGACTTTC
CASVEGTLGANVLTF
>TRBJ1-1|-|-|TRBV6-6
TGTGCCAGCAGAGGGGGTCCGGACCGGAACACTGAAGCTTTCTTT
CASRGGPDRNTEAFF
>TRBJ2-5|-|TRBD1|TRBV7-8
TGTGCCAGCAGCCGCGGCACCTTACAGGGGGCAAGGGAGACCCAGTACTTC
CASSRGTLQGARETQYF
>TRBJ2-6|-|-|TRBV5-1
TGCGCCAGCAGCTTGGCCGCGGGGACTGGGGCCAACGTCCTGACTTTC
CASSLAAGTGANVLTF
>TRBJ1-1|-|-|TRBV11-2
TGTGCCAGCAGCTTAATCGGGGGCGGCACTGAAGCTTTCTTT
CASSLIGGGTEAFF
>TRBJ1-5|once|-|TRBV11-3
TGTGCCAGCAGCTTAGATGGCTGGCGCCAGCGCAATCAGCCCCAGCATTTT
CASSLDGWRQRNQPQHF
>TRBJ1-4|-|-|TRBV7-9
TGTGCCAGCAGATATGGACACGCAACTAATGAAAAACTGTTTTTT
CASRYGHATNEKLFF
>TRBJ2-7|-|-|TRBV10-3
TGTGCCAGCGGGGCAGGGGTTGACGAGCAGTACTTC
CASGAGVDEQYF
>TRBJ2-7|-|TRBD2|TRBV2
TGTGCCAGTTATACCCCGGGACTAGCGGCGAACGAGCAGTACTTC
CASYTPGLAANEQYF
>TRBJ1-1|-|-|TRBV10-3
TGTGCCATCGGCACAGGGACCACTGAAGCTTTCTTT
CAIGTGTTEAFF
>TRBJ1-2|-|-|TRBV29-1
TGCAGCGTTGCGGCAGGACCGTTTTACTATGGCTACACCTTC
CSVAAGPFYYGYTF
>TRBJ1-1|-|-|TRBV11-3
TGTGCCAGCAGCTCCCGGTTGGGCACTGAAGCTTTCTTT
CASSSRLGTEAFF
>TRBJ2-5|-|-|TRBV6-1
TGTGCCATTAAGGGCAGGGGGGAAGAGACCCAGTACTTC
CAIKGRGEETQYF
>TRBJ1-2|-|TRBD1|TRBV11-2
TGTGCCAGCAGCCCCGGGACAGGGGGCTTAGGGTATGGCTACACCTTC
CASSPGTGGLGYGYTF
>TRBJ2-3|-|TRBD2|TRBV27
TGTGCCAGCAGTTTACGCAGCGGGAGGCTAGATACGCAGTATTTT
CASSLRSGRLDTQYF
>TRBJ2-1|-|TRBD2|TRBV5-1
TGCGCCAGCAGCTTGGAAGCTAGCGGGAGGTTAACCTACAATGAGCAGTTCTTC
CASSLEASGRLTYNEQFF
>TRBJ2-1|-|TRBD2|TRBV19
TGTGCCAGTAGTCTGGGCGGGAGTTTGAATGAGCAGTTCTTC
CASSLGGSLNEQFF
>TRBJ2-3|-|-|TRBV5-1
TGCGCCAGCAGCCAGCTGGAGAATACGCAGTATTTT
CASSQLENTQYF
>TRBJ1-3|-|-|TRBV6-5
TGTGCCAGCAGGGACGGACGGATCTCTGGAAACACCATATATTTT
CASRDGRISGNTIYF
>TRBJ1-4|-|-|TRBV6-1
TGTGCCAGCAGTGATATCCGTTCTCGTAGTGAAAAACTGTTTTTT
CASSDIRSRSEKLFF
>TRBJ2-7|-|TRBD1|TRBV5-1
TGCGCCAGCAGCACACAGGGGGATGGCTACGAGCAGTACTTC
CASSTQGDGYEQYF
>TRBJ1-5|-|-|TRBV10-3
TGTGCCATCAGTGAGTCCGGTCAGCCCCAGCATTTT
CAISESGQPQHF
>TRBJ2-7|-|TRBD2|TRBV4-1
TGCGCCAGCAGCCAATCCGGGACTAGAGCCTACGAGCAGTACTTC
CASSQSGTRAYEQYF
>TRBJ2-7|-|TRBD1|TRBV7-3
TGTGCCAGCAGCTTTCTTAAGGGGGAATTAGACAGGGGTCCGTACGAGCAGTACTTC
CASSFLKGELDRGPYEQYF
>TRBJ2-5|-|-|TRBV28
TGTGCCAGCAGTAGAACTAGCCTTTCAGAGACCCAGTACTTC
CASSRTSLSETQYF
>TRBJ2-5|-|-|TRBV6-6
TGTGCCAGCAGACGGGGACTTGCGGAGGAGACCCAGTACTTC
CASRRGLAEETQYF
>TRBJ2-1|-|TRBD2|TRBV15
TGTGCCACCAGCAGAGCTAGCGGGGGCTACAATGAGCAGTTCTTC
CATSRASGGYNEQFF
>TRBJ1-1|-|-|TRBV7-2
TGTGCCAGCAGCTTAGACAGGACGAGGAACACTGAAGCTTTCTTT
CASSLDRTRNTEAFF
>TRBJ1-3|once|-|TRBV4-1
TGCGCCAGCAGCCCCCGGGACATTGGAAACACCATATATTTT
CASSPRDIGNTIYF